Described below is a single T cell receptor beta chain sequence and its context. In this sample, this clone turned up once. The antigen it binds to is not known. The input lacks base qualities; no much larger clone sits a single base away. The time point label corresponds to: baseline before first vaccination. Samples from vaccinated people were obtained from the UK trials COV001 and COV002, which included a single-blind randomized controlled phase 2/3 trial of AZD1222 (ChAdOx1 nCoV-19) in healthy adults. For TCRbeta chain sequencing, PBMC samples from trial participants were taken at day 0 and at day 28 after the second dose. This entry belongs to a study of T cell responses to AZD1222 COVID-19 vaccine (dated by TCRdb to about 2021). In the study overall: Because spike-specific TCR depth and breadth did not differ between the two schedules, AZD1222 recipients who got a second dose at roughly 4 weeks were pooled with those who got a second dose at roughly 12 weeks. A total of 233 trial participants underwent TCR sequencing, of whom 200 to 220 had received two doses of AZD1222 and about 25 had received two doses of the MenACWY control vaccine. Trial participants were enrolled by age into subgroups of 18-55, 56-69 and 70-plus years, and about 150, 27 and 61 TCR-sequenced participants, respectively, were included in these subgroups.

The CDR3 regions of human TCRbeta chains were analyzed by immunosequencing. For the original study's pipeline: Repertoire TCRs were matched against a reference library of SARS-CoV-2-specific TCRs generated with the MIRA antigen-specificity platform. Breadth was defined as the fraction of unique TCRs that were SARS-CoV-2-associated. Depth was defined as the fraction of total T cells that were SARS-CoV-2-associated. Each spike-specific TCR was assigned to its reactive spike region and to a CD4 or CD8 class using the MIRA data. Log10-transformed breadth and depth values were compared by one-way ANOVA with Sidak's multiple comparisons tests. TCRdb obtained this table from immuneACCESS and retained in-frame rearrangements with V and J assigned. These tables miss some clones; where compared with another copy, unresolved V genes account for less than half of the shortfall, and the remainder is unexplained. V, J and clone size derive from that table, while D and trimming were established from the DNA sequence. This sample is represented by 130,000 to 150,000 clones; under 95% of them were singletons. The top ten constitute less than 5.5% of the sample.

Overall results and qualifications from the work: In the small 56-69-year group, the increase in depth fell short of significance, most likely because of low power. Conclusions about previously exposed vaccinees were limited because only six AZD1222 recipients were SARS-CoV-2 seropositive at baseline. Nearly half of unique spike-specific TCRs reportedly recognized epitopes outside regions mutated in the B.1.351 and B.1.1.7 variants. Participants were mostly white British and included more females than males, and it was suggested by the authors that clonal diversity may have been underestimated. The vaccine-associated CD4 TCRs covered the entire spike protein, and the dominant responses fell in regions 160-218 and 743-854. Because no samples from the day 14 peak response were available, repertoires could be characterized only after the peak T cell response. After two AZD1222 doses, spike-specific TCR breadth and depth were significantly higher than at day 0 and than in MenACWY recipients.

CDR1 and CDR2 (SNHLY, FYNNEI) derive from the germline V gene. At the junction V is shortened by 5 bases and J by 6 bases; bases outside the gene matches: 8. The CDR3, from cysteine to phenylalanine, totals 14 residues. Just CDR3 DNA is preserved here, 42 bases in frame from base 1. The sequence is built from TRBV2 and TRBJ1-2; TRBD1 matches 8 bases in the middle. This sequence was found in an adult in good health. The sequences come from peripheral blood, collected on day 0 of AZD1222 vaccination. The DNA reads as follows: TGTGCCAGCAGTCCCTTTGGACAGGGTGATGGCTACACCTTC. This codes for CASSPFGQGDGYTF.